Listed here are 20 T cell receptor beta chains from one sample, sequenced in a study of T cells in Graves' hyperthyroidism and ophthalmopathy. Template material for amplifying TCR beta CDR3 regions consisted of RNA transcripts. Researchers ran a first-round RT-PCR on the TCR CDR3 using the HTBI primer set. From the multiplex PCR reads, TCRdb called clonotypes with MiXCR, one entry per CDR3 protein. This table holds a few hundred thousand distinct CDR3 sequences, about a sixth found once. What was sequenced was blood. All receptors come from an older woman with Graves' ophthalmopathy.

The V call is TRBV12-3 or TRBV12-4, the J call TRBJ2-1; the D gene is possibly TRBD1 (5 bases). Deletions cut 5 bases from V and 3 bases from J, with 14 bases between. This CDR3 has 15 residues. CDR3 coding DNA: TGTGCCAGCAGTCCACAGGCCCTTTTCTACAATGAGCAGTTCTTC. It encodes CASSPQALFYNEQFF.

Many counts were recorded for this clonotype. The rearrangement joins TRBV18 to TRBJ2-1; D not certain. The CDR3 totals 12 residues. From germline, CDR1 is KGHSH and CDR2 LQKENI. The germline V and J ends were trimmed by 2 bases and 10 bases, with 9 bases remaining between them. The CDR3 DNA reads as TGTGCCAGCTCACCATTTTCGATCGAGCAGTTCTTC. Translating gives CASSPFSIEQFF.

The sample holds a few counts of this clonotype. This chain's CDR3 is CASSEQGLAKNIQYF. In nucleotides, the CDR3 is TGTGCCAGCAGTGAACAGGGGCTAGCCAAAAACATTCAGTACTTC. The gene calls are TRBV6-1 and TRBJ2-4, with a possible D match to TRBD1 (6 bases). Trimming removed 2 bases from V and 0 bases from J, with 8 bases in between. CDR3 size: 15 residues. From germline, CDR1 is MNHNS and CDR2 SASEGT.

This clonotype was observed a handful of times. A clone one base away is much larger, so this may be a read error. The chain recombines TRBV12-3 or TRBV12-4 with TRBJ1-1, with TRBD1 as a possible D gene (5 bases). V gave up 4 bases and J gave up 5 bases, with 14 bases separating them. The CDR3 spans 14 residues. CDR3 in amino acids: CASSSEISGTEAFF. CDR3 DNA sequence: TGTGCCAGCAGTTCGGAAATTTCAGGGACTGAAGCTTTCTTT.

This clonotype appeared a few times. The chain carries TRBV27 and TRBJ2-7; weak D call: TRBD1 (5 bases). The V end lost 1 base, the J end lost 3 bases, and 10 bases lay between the germline ends. The CDR3 length is 14 residues. Germline-derived CDR1 and CDR2 are MNHEY and SMNVEV (reference sequence). The CDR3 reads CASSLYAGNYEQYF. CDR3 nucleotide sequence: TGTGCCAGCAGTTTATACGCAGGGAACTACGAGCAGTACTTC.

This clonotype has at least ten counts. J is TRBJ1-6 and V is TRBV9; weak D call: TRBD1 (5 bases). V lost 3 bases and J 1 base, leaving 5 bases between the germline ends. The germline V gene has CDR1 SGDLS and CDR2 YYNGEE. The CDR3 runs to 14 residues. The CDR3 reads CASSAGSYNSPLHF. Written as DNA, the CDR3 is TGTGCCAGCAGCGCAGGGTCCTATAATTCACCCCTCCACTTT. Full variable domain (remainder filled in from reference TRBV9 and TRBJ1-6): DSGVTQTPKHLITATGQRVTLRCSPRSGDLSVYWYQQSLDQGLQFLIQYYNGEERAKGNILERFSAQQFPDLHSELNLSSLELGDSALYFCASSAGSYNSPLHFGNGTRLTVT.

The chain couples TRBV4-3 to TRBJ2-7, with D maybe TRBD1 (5 bases). Germline V lookup: CDR1 LGHNA, CDR2 YSLEER. V was cut by 1 base and J by 0 bases, with 10 bases left in between. This CDR3 contains 15 residues. The CDR3 coding sequence is TGCGCCAGCAGCCAAGTCGCCCAGGGCTCCTACGAGCAGTACTTC. The encoded protein is CASSQVAQGSYEQYF.

This clonotype was recorded many times. The chain has TRBV27 and TRBJ2-7; maybe TRBD1 (7 bases). This CDR3 is built from 14 residues. Germline V CDR1 and CDR2: MNHEY, SMNVEV (reference sequence). Trimming stripped 4 bases from V and 5 bases from J, with 15 bases between. CDR3 nucleotide sequence: TGTGCCAGCAGTTACTCCAGGGGGGTCCACGAGCAGTACTTC. Translating gives CASSYSRGVHEQYF.

This clonotype was counted only a few times. The V gene is TRBV2, the J gene TRBJ1-6; 7 nucleotides match TRBD1. V lost 6 bases, J lost 7 bases, and 6 bases stayed unmatched. The germline CDR1 and CDR2 sequences are SNHLY and FYNNEI. This CDR3 has 14 amino acids. CDR3 amino acids: CASRMTGKNSPLHF. CDR3 bases: TGTGCCAGCAGAATGACAGGGAAAAATTCACCCCTCCACTTT.

The rearrangement joins TRBV10-3 to TRBJ1-3; TRBD1 might be the D (5 bases). CDR3 size: 16 residues. The germline gives CDR1 ENHRY, CDR2 SYGVKD. With 0 bases removed from V and 4 bases from J, the gap between germline ends came to 13 bases. For the CDR3, the DNA is TGTGCCATCAGTGAGTCCGGGGGACCAGGCGGAAACACCATATATTTT. It translates to CAISESGGPGGNTIYF.

This clonotype came up many times. J is TRBJ2-1 and V is TRBV3-1, with 7 nucleotides matching TRBD2. Germline CDR1 reads LGHDT; CDR2 reads YNNKEL (reference sequence). This CDR3 is 15 amino acids long. V gave up 0 bases and J gave up 4 bases; unmatched junction bases: 3. Here the CDR3 DNA reads TGTGCCAGCAGCCAAGAGTTCGGGGGGTACAATGAGCAGTTCTTC. Residues: CASSQEFGGYNEQFF.

This clonotype was recorded many times. The J gene is TRBJ2-1, the V gene TRBV7-2; no clear D. CDR1 and CDR2 from the germline V gene are SGHTA and FQGNSA. V lost 6 bases and J 0 bases, leaving 12 bases between the germline ends. The CDR3 loop spans 15 amino acids. The CDR3 loop is CASSFDFASYNEQFF. CDR3 sequence (DNA): TGTGCCAGCAGTTTTGACTTCGCCTCCTACAATGAGCAGTTCTTC.

The rearrangement joins TRBV5-1 to TRBJ2-5; no definite D call. This CDR3 region has 13 residues. The V end lost 3 bases, the J end lost 0 bases, and 6 bases lay between the germline ends. The germline V gene has CDR1 SGHRS and CDR2 YFSETQ. The CDR3 loop is CASSSHDQETQYF. Here the CDR3 DNA reads TGCGCCAGCAGCTCACACGACCAAGAGACCCAGTACTTC. Using reference TRBV5-1 and TRBJ2-5 for the parts outside the CDR3, the full variable domain is KAGVTQTPRYLIKTRGQQVTLSCSPISGHRSVSWYQQTPGQGLQFLFEYFSETQRNKGNFPGRFSGRQFSNSRSEMNVSTLELGDSALYLCASSSHDQETQYFGPGTRLLVL.

The chain recombines TRBV7-2 with TRBJ1-6; D is perhaps TRBD1 (5 bases). The CDR3 runs 14 residues. CDR1 is SGHTA and CDR2 is FQGNSA in the germline V gene. V was trimmed by 5 bases and J by 7 bases, leaving 12 bases between them. CDR3 bases: TGTGCCAGCAGCCGCGGGGGGGTGAATTCACCCCTCCACTTT. It is translated as CASSRGGVNSPLHF.

Concerning this clonotype itself: This may stem from a read error, because a much larger clone lies one nucleotide away. The chain couples TRBV9 to TRBJ2-1, with TRBD2 identical over 9 bases. The CDR3 runs to 19 residues. In germline, CDR1 is SGDLS, CDR2 YYNGEE. V gave up 4 bases and J gave up 7 bases; unmatched junction bases: 21. CDR3 loop: CASSPLLSGLAGGWNEQFF. The CDR3 DNA reads TGTGCCAGCAGCCCGCTTCTATCGGGACTAGCAGGGGGTTGGAATGAGCAGTTCTTC.

This clonotype was picked up many times. This rearrangement joins TRBV7-3 to TRBJ2-7, with 8 bases identical to TRBD1. Per germline, CDR1 SGHTA and CDR2 FQGTGA. This CDR3 has 15 amino acids. V lost 6 bases and J lost 3; bases outside the gene matches: 10. The CDR3 is CASSPSPTGVYEQYF. CDR3 coding DNA: TGTGCCAGCAGTCCCTCCCCGACAGGGGTCTACGAGCAGTACTTC.

Many counts were recorded for this clonotype. The chain is built from TRBV7-2 and TRBJ2-2, with D hard to call. V lost 7 bases and J 7 bases, leaving 10 bases between the germline ends. This CDR3 comprises 12 residues. Germline CDR1 reads SGHTA; CDR2 reads FQGNSA. The CDR3, as DNA: TGTGCCAGCACCCTTCGTCACGGGGAGCTGTTTTTT. Residues: CASTLRHGELFF.

There are many counts of this clonotype. The J gene is TRBJ1-1, the V gene TRBV5-8; D is uncertain. CDR1 and CDR2 (germline): SGHTS, YDEGEE. The V gene lost 5 bases and the J gene lost 5 bases, with 13 bases spanning the gap. The CDR3 totals 13 residues. The CDR3 DNA follows: TGTGCCAGCAGTCATAATCGGAAGACTGAAGCTTTCTTT. Residues: CASSHNRKTEAFF.

This clonotype was recorded many times. The rearrangement links TRBV12-3 or TRBV12-4 to TRBJ2-7; D perhaps matches TRBD2 (6 bases). V dropped 8 bases and J dropped 3 bases, with 14 bases sitting between them. This CDR3 contains 13 residues. The CDR3 DNA reads as TGTGCCAGCCTAACGGCCGGGGGCTACGAGCAGTACTTC. Amino acids: CASLTAGGYEQYF.

This clonotype came up many times. The chain has TRBV20-1 and TRBJ1-4, with a tentative D call TRBD1 (6 bases). V was trimmed by 5 bases and J by 3 bases, leaving 22 bases between them. Germline V gene sequence: CDR1 DFQATT, CDR2 SNEGSKA (reference sequence). The CDR3 sequence is 17 residues long. CDR3 sequence reads: CSAALPGHSTPNEKLFF. The CDR3 region has the DNA TGCAGTGCTGCGCTACCGGGACATAGCACGCCTAATGAAAAACTGTTTTTT.